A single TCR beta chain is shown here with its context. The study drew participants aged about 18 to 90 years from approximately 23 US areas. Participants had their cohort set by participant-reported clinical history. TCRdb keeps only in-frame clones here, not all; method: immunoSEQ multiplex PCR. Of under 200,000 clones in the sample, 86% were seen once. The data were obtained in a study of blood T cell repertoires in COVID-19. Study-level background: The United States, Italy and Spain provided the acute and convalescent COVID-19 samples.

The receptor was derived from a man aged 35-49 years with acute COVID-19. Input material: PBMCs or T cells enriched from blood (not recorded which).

The chain's CDR3 is CASSTSGTSPYNEQFF. The CDR3 region has the DNA TGTGCCAGCAGTACCTCCGGGACTTCTCCCTACAATGAGCAGTTCTTC. The chain joins TRBV28 to TRBJ2-1; a possible D gene is TRBD2 (6 bases). V lost 5 bases to trimming and J lost 2 bases, with 16 bases between them. The CDR3 is 16 amino acids. Germline V CDR1 and CDR2: MDHEN, SYDVKM.